This TCR beta chain was observed in a study of cytomegalovirus exposure and HLA in healthy donors. Study-level findings and limits: A list of roughly 160 TCR beta chains associated with cytomegalovirus was given. Earlier analysis looked at TCR beta V segments, and most were productive about 87% or about 30% of the time. A later analysis appeared to link common viral pathogens to several of the most significant clusters.

The CDR3 is made up of 15 amino acids. V lost 5 bases, J lost 6 bases, and 14 bases lay in between. CDR1 is SGHTA and CDR2 is FQGTGA in the germline V gene. Use of 60 Vbeta and 13 Jbeta primers characterized the PCR. The assay was immunoSEQ multiplex PCR, and TCRdb's table has in-frame clones only and misses some. The data show roughly 98,000 clones, with 62% seen just once and around 5.5% held by the top ten. On this clone: Its specificity is not known.

The receptor's source is a woman aged 25 to 39 in good health and CMV-seropositive. The specimen sequenced was PBMCs. The chain recombines TRBV7-3 with TRBJ1-6; weak D call: TRBD1 (6 bases). The CDR3 DNA is TGTGCCAGCAGCCTTACTATGGACAGTAATTCACCCCTCCACTTT. This gives the protein CASSLTMDSNSPLHF.